This passage covers 8 T cell receptor beta chains from one sample sequenced in a study of blood T cells in healthy people across ages. Primed by a sample-barcoded 5' primer and a J-beta primer mix, a second PCR proceeded for about 7 to 12 cycles. One entry per CDR3 protein, called by TCRdb with MiXCR from the 5' RACE reads. Of more than 500,000 distinct CDR3 sequences in the sample, about 27% were seen once. These sequences were also reported in another study, on T cells of mothers and their children.

Sequencing was performed on blood. The receptor set was obtained from a boy aged 2-9 years in good health.

This clonotype occurred a few times. The chain joins TRBV7-6 to TRBJ2-5; 12 bases line up with TRBD2. The trim removed 5 bases at V and 5 bases at J, leaving 9 bases unmatched. The CDR3 has 16 residues. Germline CDR1 is SGHVS and CDR2 is FNYEAQ. The CDR3 region has the DNA TGTGCCAGCAGCCCCGGACTAGCGGGGACCTTGGAGACCCAGTACTTC. It is translated as CASSPGLAGTLETQYF.

The CDR3 sequence is CASIRRGTEAFF. The CDR3 DNA sequence: TGTGCCAGCATAAGGAGGGGCACTGAAGCTTTCTTT. The chain combines TRBV6-1 with TRBJ1-1; D possibly corresponds to TRBD1 (5 bases). Per the germline V gene, CDR1 is MNHNS and CDR2 is SASEGT. The CDR3 runs 12 residues. V lost 7 bases to trimming and J lost 4 bases, with 10 bases between them.

This clonotype has a count of ten or more. V is TRBV6-5 and J is TRBJ2-5; D possibly corresponds to TRBD2 (5 bases). The germline V and J ends were trimmed by 4 bases and 5 bases, with 11 bases remaining between them. CDR3 length equals 13 residues. From germline, CDR1 is MNHEY and CDR2 SVGAGI. CDR3 sequence reads: CASSSASMETQYF. The CDR3 nucleotides are TGTGCCAGCAGTTCTGCTAGCATGGAGACCCAGTACTTC.

The chain uses TRBV20-1 and TRBJ2-3, with D perhaps TRBD2 (6 bases). Between the trimmed V and J ends, which lost 4 bases and 7 bases, there was a span of 21 bases. CDR1 DFQATT and CDR2 SNEGSKA come from the germline V gene (reference sequence). The CDR3 covers 15 residues. DNA for the CDR3: TGCAGTGCTACCCTCGGGGCGGAGGGTGCGAATACGCAGTATTTT. Protein: CSATLGAEGANTQYF.

This clonotype appeared a few times. The chain uses TRBV29-1 and TRBJ1-2; no reliable D call. There are 12 residues in the CDR3. Germline assignment: CDR1 SQVTM and CDR2 ANQGSEA. With 6 bases removed from V and 3 bases from J, the gap between germline ends came to 11 bases. The CDR3, as DNA: TGCAGCGTAGAAACGGTGGACTATGGCTACACCTTC. This translates into CSVETVDYGYTF.

CDR3 nucleotides: TGTGCCAGCAGCTTAATACAGGGGGCATATGAAAAACTGTTTTTT. Translation gives CASSLIQGAYEKLFF. The V call is TRBV7-2, the J call TRBJ1-4, with 9 bases matching TRBD1. CDR3 length equals 15 residues. CDR1 is SGHTA, CDR2 FQGNSA, per germline. V dropped 2 bases and J dropped 6; count of bases not matched to a gene: 4.

The chain recombines TRBV4-1 with TRBJ2-2, with D possibly being TRBD1 (7 bases). Germline lookup yields CDR1 MGHRA and CDR2 YSYEKL. Trimming removed 8 bases at V and 4 bases at J, with 11 bases between. The CDR3 contains 13 residues. The CDR3 DNA follows: TGCGCCAGCGCGGGACAGCTCACCGGGGAGCTGTTTTTT. Protein sequence: CASAGQLTGELFF.

The rearrangement uses TRBV3-1 and TRBJ2-2; possibly TRBD1 for D (5 bases). In germline, CDR1 is LGHDT, CDR2 YNNKEL (reference sequence). V dropped 1 base and J dropped 1 base, with 10 bases sitting between them. The CDR3 is made up of 16 amino acids. Here the CDR3 DNA reads TGTGCCAGCAGCCAAGTCCCTCAGGGGAACACCGGGGAGCTGTTTTTT. Residues: CASSQVPQGNTGELFF.